This T cell receptor beta chain was sequenced during a study of cytomegalovirus exposure and HLA in healthy donors. Use of 60 Vbeta and 13 Jbeta primers characterized the PCR. Assay used: immunoSEQ multiplex PCR; TCRdb lists only in-frame clones, some missing. The table lists 180,000 or so clones, approximately 78% of them singletons. A word on this clone: Its antigen is not known.

The V gene end was trimmed by 0 bases and the J gene end by 6 bases; junction bases not matched to a gene: 4. The CDR3 loop spans 15 amino acids. The V gene's germline CDR1 is SGHTS and CDR2 YDEGEE. Broader study findings: Most sequenced TCRs were rare (though some public TCRs occurred in many donors). Within a later analysis, the majority of CMV-associated TCR beta chains appeared HLA-restricted. The listing of roughly 160 TCR beta chains classed them as cytomegalovirus-associated.

This TCR was sampled from a human donor in good health. J is TRBJ1-5 and V is TRBV5-8; 9 bases agree with TRBD1. Material: PBMCs. CDR3 coding DNA: TGTGCCAGCAGCTTGGGAGGGACAGGGATTCAGCCCCAGCATTTT. Translated: CASSLGGTGIQPQHF.